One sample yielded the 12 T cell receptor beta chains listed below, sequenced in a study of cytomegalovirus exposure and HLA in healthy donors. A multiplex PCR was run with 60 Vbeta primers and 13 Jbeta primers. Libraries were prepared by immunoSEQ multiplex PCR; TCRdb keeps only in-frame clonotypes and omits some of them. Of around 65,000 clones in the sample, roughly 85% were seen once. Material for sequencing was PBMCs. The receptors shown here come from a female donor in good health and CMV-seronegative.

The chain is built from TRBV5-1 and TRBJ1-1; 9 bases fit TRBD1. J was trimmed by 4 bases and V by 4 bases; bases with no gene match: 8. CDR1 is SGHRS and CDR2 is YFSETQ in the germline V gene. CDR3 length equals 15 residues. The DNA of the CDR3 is TGCGCCAGCAGCCCATCCGGGACAGGGTCCACTGAAGCTTTCTTT. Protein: CASSPSGTGSTEAFF.

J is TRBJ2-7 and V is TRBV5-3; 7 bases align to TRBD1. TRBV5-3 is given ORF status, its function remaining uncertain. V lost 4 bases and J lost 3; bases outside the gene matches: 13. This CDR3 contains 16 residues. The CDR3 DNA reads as TGTGCCAGAAGCCTACGGACCGACAGGGAGTACTACGAGCAGTACTTC. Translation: CARSLRTDREYYEQYF.

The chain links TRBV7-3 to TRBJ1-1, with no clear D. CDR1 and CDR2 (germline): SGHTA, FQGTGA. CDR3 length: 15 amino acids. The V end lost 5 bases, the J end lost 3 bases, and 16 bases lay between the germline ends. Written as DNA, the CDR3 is TGTGCCAGCAGCCCCCGGGGAGGGTTGGACACTGAAGCTTTCTTT. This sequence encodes CASSPRGGLDTEAFF. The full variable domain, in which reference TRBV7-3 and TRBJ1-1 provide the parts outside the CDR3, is GAGVSQTPSNKVTEKGKYVELRCDPISGHTALYWYRQSLGQGPEFLIYFQGTGAADDSGLPNDRFFAVRPEGSVSTLKIQRTERGDSAVYLCASSPRGGLDTEAFFGQGTRLTVV.

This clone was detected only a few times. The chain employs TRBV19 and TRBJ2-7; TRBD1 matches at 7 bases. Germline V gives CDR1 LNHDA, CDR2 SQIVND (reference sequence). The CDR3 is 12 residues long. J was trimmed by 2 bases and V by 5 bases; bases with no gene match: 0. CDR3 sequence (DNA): TGTGCCAGTAGTGACAGGGCCTACGAGCAGTACTTC. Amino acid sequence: CASSDRAYEQYF.

The chain's CDR3 is CASRPGQGTGANVLTF. For the CDR3, the DNA is TGTGCCAGTAGACCGGGACAGGGGACCGGGGCCAACGTCCTGACTTTC. The genes are TRBV2 and TRBJ2-6; TRBD1 agrees at 10 bases. The CDR3 spans 16 residues. With V trimmed by 9 bases and J by 4 bases, 9 bases remained unmatched. Germline V gene data show CDR1 as SNHLY and CDR2 as FYNNEI.

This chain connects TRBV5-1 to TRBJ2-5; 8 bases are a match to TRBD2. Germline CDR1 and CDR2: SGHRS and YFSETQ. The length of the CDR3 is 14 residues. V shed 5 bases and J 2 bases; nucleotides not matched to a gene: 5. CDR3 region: CASRQLAAQETQYF. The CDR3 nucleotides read TGCGCCAGCAGACAACTAGCGGCTCAAGAGACCCAGTACTTC.

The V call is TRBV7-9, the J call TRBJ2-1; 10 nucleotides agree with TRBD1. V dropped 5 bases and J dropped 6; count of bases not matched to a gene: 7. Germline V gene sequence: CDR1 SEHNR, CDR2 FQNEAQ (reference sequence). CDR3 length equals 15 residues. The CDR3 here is CASSPGQGVINEQFF. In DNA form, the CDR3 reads TGTGCCAGCAGCCCCGGACAGGGGGTGATCAATGAGCAGTTCTTC.

The CDR3 nucleotides read TGTGCCAGCAGCTTTACTAGCGGGGTTGGCGACGAGCAGTACTTC. This gives the protein CASSFTSGVGDEQYF. The rearrangement links TRBV7-8 to TRBJ2-5; 10 positions match TRBD2. Gene TRBJ2-7 matches the end of the DNA better, so the J call may be wrong. CDR1 is SGHVS, CDR2 FQNEAQ, per germline. CDR3 size: 15 residues.

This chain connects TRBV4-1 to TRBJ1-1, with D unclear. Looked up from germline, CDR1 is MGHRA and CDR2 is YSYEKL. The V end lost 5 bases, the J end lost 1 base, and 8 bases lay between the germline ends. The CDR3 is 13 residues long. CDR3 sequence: CASSATENTEAFF. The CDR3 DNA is TGCGCCAGCAGCGCAACAGAGAACACTGAAGCTTTCTTT.

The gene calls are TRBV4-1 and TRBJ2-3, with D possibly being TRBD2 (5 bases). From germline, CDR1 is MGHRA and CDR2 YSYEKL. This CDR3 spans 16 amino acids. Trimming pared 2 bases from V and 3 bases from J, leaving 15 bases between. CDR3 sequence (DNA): TGCGCCAGCAGCCAAAACTCTGCTCTAGCAACAGATACGCAGTATTTT. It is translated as CASSQNSALATDTQYF.

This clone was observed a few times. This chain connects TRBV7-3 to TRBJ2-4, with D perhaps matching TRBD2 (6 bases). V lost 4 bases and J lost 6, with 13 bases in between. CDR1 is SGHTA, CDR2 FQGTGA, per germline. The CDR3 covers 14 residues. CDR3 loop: CASSSEPLANIQYF. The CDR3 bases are TGTGCCAGCAGCTCGGAACCACTAGCAAACATTCAGTACTTC.

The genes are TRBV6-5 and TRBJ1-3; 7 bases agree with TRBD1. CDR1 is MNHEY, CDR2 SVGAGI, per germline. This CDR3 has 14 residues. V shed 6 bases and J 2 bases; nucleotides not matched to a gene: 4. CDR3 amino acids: CASRPGQTGNTIYF. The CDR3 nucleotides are TGTGCCAGCAGACCGGGACAGACTGGAAACACCATATATTTT.